The T cell receptor beta chain under discussion was sequenced for a study of blood T cell repertoires in COVID-19. Study context: COVID-19 samples from acute and convalescent phases originated in the United States, Italy and Spain. The analysed material was cDNA or gDNA that came from T cells, B-cell-depleted T cells, or PBMCs.

This CDR3 has 13 residues. Germline values: CDR1 MNHNS, CDR2 SASEGT. V lost 3 bases and J lost 7; bases outside the gene matches: 6. Original analysis: Estimation of nucleated cell counts relied on the amplification of reference gene primers. The method was immunoSEQ multiplex PCR; TCRdb's version includes in-frame clones alone and lacks a portion of them. From that table come the V and J calls and clone size; the DNA was used to work out D and trimming. The data hold fewer than 20,000 clones, with 89% observed a single time. The V gene is TRBV6-1, the J gene TRBJ2-7; TRBD1 agrees at 7 bases. The sequence came from an older man with acute or convalescent COVID-19. The sequenced sample was peripheral blood. In DNA, the CDR3 is TGTGCCAGCAGTGATGAGACAGGGAAGGAGCAGTACTTC. It is translated as CASSDETGKEQYF.